The subject of this entry is one TCR beta chain. There is no known antigen for this receptor. No qualities accompany the bases; no much larger clone lies one base away. CDR1 and CDR2 are drawn from the germline V gene: SQVTM, ANQGSEA. V is reduced by 3 bases and J by 11 bases, leaving a spacing of 22 bases between them. The CDR3 holds 14 amino acids from the cysteine to the phenylalanine. Only the CDR3 portion is preserved as DNA: 42 bases, with reading frame beginning at the first base. Library creation used 5' RACE. The sequencing machine was an Illumina HiSeq 2500. A second 7 to 11 cycle PCR used a sample-barcoded 5' primer and a J-beta primer mix. A template-switch 5' adaptor carrying 12 random nucleotides introduced a unique molecular identifier onto each TCR beta cDNA molecule. At least 2.5 million CDR3-containing paired-end reads were obtained from each sample. First-strand cDNA was synthesized from all RNA with the Mint cDNA synthesis kit, primed by a TRBC-specific oligonucleotide. Following uracil-DNA glycosylase treatment, all cDNA underwent a first 18-cycle PCR with the universal primers M1SS and BC2_uni_R. In the original analysis: Normalization of each sample was performed by random selection of 1 million high-quality reads, each carrying a distinct molecular identifier. Reads with shared molecular identifiers were discarded instead of being binned into consensus sequences. MiTCR, set to a Q25 quality threshold and the strictest error-elimination algorithm, was used for CDR3 identification, clonotype clustering and error correction. Lower-bound total TCR beta diversity was estimated with a nonparametric unseen species model using Euler transformation. The raw public reads went through TCRdb reprocessing: fastp at Q25, MiXCR clone calling, in-frame beta chains kept. All rows with the same CDR3 protein become a single entry with the most common DNA and genes. These V and J calls rely on TCRdb rather than the paper's analysis. For this sample the table gives about 640,000 distinct CDR3 sequences, of which around 54% were detected only once. The top ten clones comprise 30% to 40% of the sample.

These data belong to a study of blood T cells in healthy people across ages (dated by TCRdb to between 2014 and 2017). For context, the study as a whole: Template switching captured roughly one uniquely barcoded TCR beta cDNA molecule per two T cells in model experiments. The study measured age-related changes in TCR beta repertoire diversity using deep sequencing normalized with unique cDNA molecular identifiers. The study analyzed two additional independent replicas of 1 million unique cDNA reads from the same blood draw for two donors, one aged 18 to 30 and one aged 80 or older. The donors were split into four age groups: young (average approximately 16 years), middle-aged (around 40), aged (62) and long-lived (approximately 89). To avoid experimental bias, donors of different ages were randomly spread across the sequencing lanes. The paper as a whole reports these results and caveats: Bulk unsorted PBMC profiling prevented conclusive comparison of naive and antigen-experienced compartments. Estimates of total diversity based on one million sequenced T cells were regarded as lower bounds and as underestimates. Compared with the aged group, more naive CD4+ T cells, fewer expanded clones and increased TCR diversity were shown by the long-lived group, suggesting age selection. There was a strong correlation between observed TCR beta diversity and the percentage of naive T cells measured by flow cytometry. As age increased, observed TCR beta diversity per million T cells dropped in a roughly linear way, and a significant reduction was already evident by age 40. Because the CMV infection status of the donors was unknown, age-related changes in expanded clonotypes may potentially have been confounded.

The roughly 38 donors, aged roughly 6 to 95 years, were systemically healthy Caucasian individuals from Russia. Each donor gave ten milliliters of peripheral blood, collected into EDTA-treated Vacutainer tubes. Ficoll-Paque density-gradient centrifugation was used to isolate PBMCs, with at least 7 million per sample. Total RNA, at least 6 micrograms per sample, was extracted from PBMCs with Trizol reagent. The percentages of naive CD45RAhigh/CD27high T cells were determined by flow cytometry on a PBMC aliquot from every donor. The sample consisted of blood. The sequence links TRBV29-1 to TRBJ2-5; the D gene lacks a confident call. This sequence was found in a man between 60 and 75 years old in good health. CDR3 loop: CSVDLRGNYNEQYF. Here is the DNA: TGCAGCGTTGATTTACGCGGTAACTACAATGAGCAGTACTTC.